This T cell receptor (beta chain) was sequenced in a study of beta chain features in type 1 diabetes. In the study overall: Examination spanned around 110,000,000 sorted cells from all samples.

Of the isolated RNA, all was reverse transcribed, and so the sequenced material was expressed TCRB transcripts. Average reads per stem cell-like memory T cell sample were roughly 1.1 million. This table comes from immunoSEQ multiplex PCR, and its TCRdb copy is limited to in-frame clones, with some not included. The data contain under 90,000 clones, under 35% of them singletons. The CDR3 is 15 residues long. CDR1 is MNHEY, CDR2 SVGAGI, per germline. V was clipped by 6 bases and J by 4 bases; unmatched bases: 5. The clonotype comes from a woman aged 18-29 years in good health. The sample taken for sequencing was stem cell memory CD4+ T cells from blood. The J gene is TRBJ2-1, the V gene TRBV6-5; TRBD2 aligns across 11 bases. DNA of the CDR3: TGTGCCAGCAGGCGCCTAGCGGGGGGTTACAATGAGCAGTTCTTC. Translated: CASRRLAGGYNEQFF.